What follows are 19 T cell receptor beta chains derived from one specimen sequenced in a study of blood T cell repertoires in COVID-19 (dated by TCRdb to the early 2020s). The library relied on the immunoSEQ multiplex PCR assay. TCRdb took over this immuneACCESS table, retaining in-frame rearrangements with V and J assigned. Such tables are incomplete; in checked studies, under half of the missing clones stem from an unresolved V gene, and the remainder is unexplained. This sample has 110,000 or so clones in its table, and about 90% of those were observed once. The ten largest account for about 4.8% of the sample. Sequenced: peripheral blood. The receptors derive from a woman aged 45-65 years with acute or convalescent COVID-19.

The rearrangement links TRBV6-5 to TRBJ1-1, with unresolved D. The CDR3 is 11 amino acids. Germline V gene data show CDR1 as MNHEY and CDR2 as SVGAGI. V shed 8 bases and J shed 5 bases, with 9 bases lying between them. The CDR3 here is CASCRGTEAFF. The CDR3 nucleotides read TGTGCCAGCTGCCGAGGGACTGAAGCTTTCTTT.

The chain recombines TRBV5-1 with TRBJ2-5, with 10 positions matching TRBD2. This CDR3 has 14 amino acids. Trimming removed 5 bases from V and 3 bases from J; junction bases left unmatched: 4. Germline values: CDR1 SGHRS, CDR2 YFSETQ. The CDR3 spells CASRSGGGKETQYF. CDR3 DNA sequence: TGCGCCAGCAGAAGCGGGGGGGGCAAAGAGACCCAGTACTTC.

This sequence joins TRBV29-1 and TRBJ1-4; 9 bases line up with TRBD1. The germline V gene has CDR1 SQVTM and CDR2 ANQGSEA. The V segment lost 0 bases and the J segment 10 bases; nucleotides outside the gene matches: 3. The CDR3 is 13 residues long. The CDR3 DNA follows: TGCAGCGTTGAAGATAAGGACAGGGGAAAACTGTTTTTT. Encoded protein: CSVEDKDRGKLFF.

This clone was observed a few times. This sequence joins TRBV11-2 and TRBJ1-1, with no clear D. Trimming stripped 5 bases from V and 2 bases from J, with 15 bases between. Germline CDR1 and CDR2: SGHAT and FQNNGV. This CDR3 comprises 15 residues. The CDR3 region is CASSLEPRSNTEAFF. In DNA form, the CDR3 reads TGTGCCAGCAGCCTTGAGCCGAGGTCTAACACTGAAGCTTTCTTT.

A word on this clone: This CDR3 is also generated by other DNA sequences in the sample. The chain recombines TRBV3-1 (or the pseudogene TRBV3-2) with TRBJ2-3, with 13 bases identical to TRBD2. The CDR3 is 16 residues long. CDR1 is LGHDT and CDR2 is YNNKEL in the germline V gene (reference sequence). Unmatched junction bases numbered 2, after V lost 4 bases and J lost 1 base. For the CDR3, the DNA is TGTGCCAGCAGCCGGACTAGCGGGAGTGGCACAGATACGCAGTATTTT. Protein: CASSRTSGSGTDTQYF.

This chain connects TRBV6-2 or TRBV6-3 to TRBJ1-6; D remains ambiguous. Germline V gene sequence: CDR1 MNHEY, CDR2 SVGEGT. This CDR3 contains 15 residues. V gave up 2 bases and J gave up 2 bases, with 7 bases separating them. As DNA, the CDR3 is TGTGCCAGCAGTTACGGGAGTACCTATAATTCACCCCTCCACTTT. It specifies CASSYGSTYNSPLHF.

This clone was counted once. The chain carries TRBV12-3 or TRBV12-4 and TRBJ2-5, with D maybe TRBD1 (8 bases). V was cut by 6 bases and J by 7 bases, with 15 bases left in between. The CDR3 runs 13 residues. DNA of the CDR3: TGTGCCAGCAGCCAAACAGGGGGGGGGACCCAGTACTTC. This gives the protein CASSQTGGGTQYF.

This clone is a singleton in its sample. V is TRBV3-1 (or the pseudogene TRBV3-2) and J is TRBJ1-6; 9 nucleotides align to TRBD1. The CDR3 contains 14 residues. The junction had 5 bases not matched to a gene; V was cut back by 4 bases and J by 10 bases. Germline lookup yields CDR1 LGHDT and CDR2 YNNKEL (reference sequence). The CDR3 nucleotides are TGTGCCAGCAGCCCCAGGACAGGGGACTCACCCCTCCACTTT. It specifies CASSPRTGDSPLHF.

The gene calls are TRBV2 and TRBJ1-5; TRBD1 might be the D (5 bases). In germline, CDR1 is SNHLY, CDR2 FYNNEI. Trimming cost V 3 bases and J 3 bases, with 15 bases left between them. The CDR3 is 16 amino acids. The CDR3 loop is CASSEDGGTDNQPQHF. The CDR3 DNA sequence: TGTGCCAGCAGTGAGGATGGAGGGACCGACAATCAGCCCCAGCATTTT.

The chain couples TRBV20-1 to TRBJ2-1; no definite D call. From germline, CDR1 is DFQATT and CDR2 SNEGSKA (reference sequence). V was cut by 3 bases and J by 8 bases, with 5 bases left in between. The CDR3 runs to 10 residues. The CDR3 sequence: CSARSDEQFF. CDR3 in DNA: TGCAGTGCTAGGAGCGATGAGCAGTTCTTC.

The gene calls are TRBV27 and TRBJ1-5; unclear D gene. V lost 5 bases and J lost 0, with 11 bases in between. This CDR3 spans 15 amino acids. The germline V gene encodes CDR1 MNHEY and CDR2 SMNVEV (reference sequence). CDR3 DNA: TGTGCCAGCAGTCTAGTCCTAGTTAGCAATCAGCCCCAGCATTTT. Translated: CASSLVLVSNQPQHF.

The genes are TRBV30 and TRBJ1-2; D may be TRBD1 (6 bases). V was shortened by 4 bases and J by 1 base, with 19 bases between the two germline ends. This CDR3 is built from 16 residues. Germline CDR1 GTSNPN, CDR2 SVGIG (reference sequence). CDR3 amino acids: CAWIRPQQGLNYGYTF. In DNA, the CDR3 is TGTGCCTGGATCAGGCCCCAACAGGGCCTTAACTATGGCTACACCTTC.

This clone was seen a handful of times. V usage is TRBV5-4 and J usage is TRBJ2-2; D gene uncertain. The CDR3 is 15 amino acids. The germline V gene has CDR1 SGHNT and CDR2 YYREEE (reference sequence). The V and J ends lost 3 bases and 3 bases respectively, with 12 bases between them. The CDR3 loop reads CASSSPKTDTGELFF. CDR3 sequence (DNA): TGTGCCAGCAGCTCCCCGAAAACGGACACCGGGGAGCTGTTTTTT.

The chain recombines TRBV7-8 with TRBJ2-1; TRBD2 is a possible D gene (5 bases). CDR1 and CDR2 (germline): SGHVS, FQNEAQ. The length of the CDR3 is 16 residues. With 3 bases removed from V and 0 bases from J, the gap between germline ends came to 12 bases. CDR3 nucleotide sequence: TGTGCCAGCAGCTTCTCGAAAGGGAGCTCCTACAATGAGCAGTTCTTC. The encoded protein is CASSFSKGSSYNEQFF.

The V call is TRBV19, the J call TRBJ1-2; tentative D call: TRBD1 (5 bases). Deletions cut 0 bases from V and 7 bases from J, with 15 bases between. The CDR3 extends over 15 amino acids. Germline assignment: CDR1 LNHDA and CDR2 SQIVND (reference sequence). The CDR3 DNA is TGTGCCAGTAGTATAGAGGTGAGACAGATCGGTGGCTACACCTTC. It encodes CASSIEVRQIGGYTF.

This clone was counted a single time. In DNA form, the CDR3 reads TGTGCCACCAGTGAAAGGAGGGATCAGCCCCAGCATTTT. It translates to CATSERRDQPQHF. The V call is TRBV24-1, the J call TRBJ1-5; D not resolved. V was cut by 4 bases and J by 5 bases, with 8 bases left in between. The V gene's germline CDR1 is KGHDR and CDR2 SFDVKD. CDR3 length: 13 amino acids.

About this clone itself: The same CDR3 is also encoded by other DNA sequences in this sample. The J gene is TRBJ2-7, the V gene TRBV19; the D gene is possibly TRBD1 (6 bases). This CDR3 comprises 13 residues. CDR1 is LNHDA, CDR2 SQIVND, per germline (reference sequence). V lost 6 bases and J lost 2, with 11 bases in between. The CDR3 sequence is CASSPGQTYEQYF. CDR3 DNA: TGTGCCAGTAGCCCCGGACAGACCTACGAGCAGTACTTC.

This clone appeared once. The chain is built from TRBV14 and TRBJ2-1, with 7 nucleotides matching TRBD2. V dropped 4 bases and J dropped 4; count of bases not matched to a gene: 10. CDR3 length equals 16 residues. In germline, CDR1 is SGHDN, CDR2 FVKESK. The CDR3, as DNA: TGTGCCAGCAGCCTATTAGGACTAGGAAAGTACAATGAGCAGTTCTTC. Translated, it gives CASSLLGLGKYNEQFF.

V and J are TRBV10-2 and TRBJ2-7; 7 nucleotides align to TRBD2. The V gene end was trimmed by 6 bases and the J gene end by 4 bases; junction bases not matched to a gene: 6. This CDR3 has 13 residues. Germline V lookup: CDR1 WSHSY, CDR2 SAAADI. Here the CDR3 reads CASRLASGYEQYF. CDR3 in DNA: TGCGCCAGCAGGTTGGCTAGCGGATACGAGCAGTACTTC.